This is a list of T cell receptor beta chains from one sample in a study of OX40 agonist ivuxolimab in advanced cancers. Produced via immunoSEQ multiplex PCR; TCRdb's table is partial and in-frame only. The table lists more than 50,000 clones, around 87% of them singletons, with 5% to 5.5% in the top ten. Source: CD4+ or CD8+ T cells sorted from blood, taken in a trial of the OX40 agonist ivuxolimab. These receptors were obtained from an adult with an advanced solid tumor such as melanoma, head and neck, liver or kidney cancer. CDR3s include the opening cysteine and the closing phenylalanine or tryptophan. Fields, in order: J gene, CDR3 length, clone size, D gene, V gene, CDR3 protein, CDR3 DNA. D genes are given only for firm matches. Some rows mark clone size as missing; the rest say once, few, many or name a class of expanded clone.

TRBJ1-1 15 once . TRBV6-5 CASSPDRPGNTEAFF TGTGCCAGCAGCCCGGACCGCCCAGGGAACACTGAAGCTTTCTTT
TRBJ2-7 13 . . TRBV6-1 CASSSWGSYEQYF TGTGCCAGCAGTTCGTGGGGCTCCTACGAGCAGTACTTC
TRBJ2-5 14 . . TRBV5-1 CASTLTARQETQYF TGCGCCAGCACCCTGACAGCTCGCCAAGAGACCCAGTACTTC
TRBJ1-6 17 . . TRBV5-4 CASSGTLESSYNSPLHF TGTGCCAGCAGCGGGACCCTCGAGAGCTCCTATAATTCACCCCTCCACTTT
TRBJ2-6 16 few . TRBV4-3 CASSQDGFSGANVLTF TGCGCCAGCAGCCAAGACGGGTTCTCTGGGGCCAACGTCCTGACTTTC
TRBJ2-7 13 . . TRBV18 CASSGGPGYEQYF TGTGCCAGCTCAGGGGGGCCAGGCTACGAGCAGTACTTC
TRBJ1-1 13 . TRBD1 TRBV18 CASSQGANTEAFF TGTGCCAGCTCACAGGGGGCCAACACTGAAGCTTTCTTT
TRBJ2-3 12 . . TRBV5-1 CASSPNSDTQYF TGCGCCAGCAGCCCTAATTCAGATACGCAGTATTTT
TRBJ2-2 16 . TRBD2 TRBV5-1 CASSSVAGLNTGELFF TGCGCCAGCAGTAGTGTAGCGGGACTTAACACCGGGGAGCTGTTTTTT
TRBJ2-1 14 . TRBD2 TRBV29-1 CSAPEIAGVHEQFF TGCAGCGCCCCCGAGATAGCGGGAGTACATGAGCAGTTCTTC
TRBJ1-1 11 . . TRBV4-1 CASSRGPEAFF TGCGCCAGCAGCCGAGGGCCAGAAGCTTTCTTT
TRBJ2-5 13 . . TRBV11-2 CASSFGGSPTQYF TGTGCCAGCAGCTTTGGGGGCTCTCCGACCCAGTACTTC
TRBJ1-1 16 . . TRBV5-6 CASSQRRDTLNTEAFF TGTGCCAGCAGCCAACGCCGGGACACACTGAACACTGAAGCTTTCTTT
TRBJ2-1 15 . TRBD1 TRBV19 CASSIAQGALNEQFF TGTGCCAGTAGTATAGCACAGGGGGCCTTGAATGAGCAGTTCTTC
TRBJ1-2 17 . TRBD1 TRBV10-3 CAISPSGQGASNYGYTF TGTGCCATCAGTCCCAGCGGGCAGGGGGCCTCTAACTATGGCTACACCTTC
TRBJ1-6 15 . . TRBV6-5 CASRRYRVGASPLHF TGTGCCAGCAGGAGATACAGGGTAGGGGCGTCACCCCTCCACTTT
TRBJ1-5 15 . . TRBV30 CAWNQDGTSNQPQHF TGTGCCTGGAACCAGGACGGGACCAGCAATCAGCCCCAGCATTTT
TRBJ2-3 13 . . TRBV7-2 CASSLGGPDTQYF TGTGCCAGCAGCTTAGGGGGTCCAGATACGCAGTATTTT
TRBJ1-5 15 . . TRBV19 CASSIPGTPNQPQHF TGTGCCAGTAGTATACCCGGGACACCAAATCAGCCCCAGCATTTT
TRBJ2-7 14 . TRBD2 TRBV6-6 CASSYSSGSYEQYF TGTGCCAGCAGTTACTCCAGCGGGAGCTACGAGCAGTACTTC
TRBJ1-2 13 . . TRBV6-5 CASTPQGFSGYTF TGTGCCAGCACCCCTCAGGGATTTTCTGGCTACACCTTC
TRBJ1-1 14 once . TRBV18 CASLGGARNTEAFF TGTGCCAGTCTGGGGGGGGCGCGGAACACTGAAGCTTTCTTT
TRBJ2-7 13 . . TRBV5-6 CASSPLQYYEQYF TGTGCCAGCAGCCCCCTCCAATACTACGAGCAGTACTTC
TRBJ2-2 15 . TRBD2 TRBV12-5 CASANSQGGSGELFF TGTGCTAGTGCGAATTCTCAGGGAGGGTCCGGGGAGCTGTTTTTT
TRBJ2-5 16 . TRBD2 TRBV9 CASSLGGRILQETQYF TGTGCCAGCAGCCTGGGGGGGAGAATCCTCCAAGAGACCCAGTACTTC
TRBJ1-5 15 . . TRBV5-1 CASRAGVWDNQPQHF TGCGCCAGCAGGGCAGGGGTCTGGGACAATCAGCCCCAGCATTTT
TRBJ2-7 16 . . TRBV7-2 CASSARRASLTLEQYF TGTGCCAGCAGCGCTCGCCGGGCTAGCTTGACTCTCGAGCAGTACTTC
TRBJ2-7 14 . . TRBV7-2 CASSPQSSYYEQYF TGTGCCAGCAGCCCCCAGTCTAGTTACTACGAGCAGTACTTC
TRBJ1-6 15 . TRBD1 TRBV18 CASSLGTGYNSPLHF TGTGCCAGCTCTCTGGGGACAGGCTATAATTCACCCCTCCACTTT
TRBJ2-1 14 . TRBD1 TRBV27 CASRDRGTYNEQFF TGTGCCAGCAGGGACAGGGGCACCTACAATGAGCAGTTCTTC
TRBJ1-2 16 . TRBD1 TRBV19 CASSFRTGNTNYGYTF TGTGCCAGTAGCTTCCGGACAGGGAACACCAACTATGGCTACACCTTC
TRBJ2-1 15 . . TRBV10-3 CAIRGGKSSYNEQFF TGTGCCATCCGGGGCGGGAAGAGCTCCTACAATGAGCAGTTCTTC
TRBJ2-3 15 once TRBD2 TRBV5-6 CASSSRGRGTDTQYF TGTGCCAGCAGCTCCCGAGGGAGGGGCACAGATACGCAGTATTTT
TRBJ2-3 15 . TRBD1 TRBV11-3 CASSPGGLGTDTQYF TGTGCCAGCAGCCCAGGGGGTTTGGGCACAGATACGCAGTATTTT
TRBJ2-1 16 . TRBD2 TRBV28 CASSPLAGANYNEQFF TGTGCCAGCAGCCCGTTGGCGGGAGCAAACTACAATGAGCAGTTCTTC